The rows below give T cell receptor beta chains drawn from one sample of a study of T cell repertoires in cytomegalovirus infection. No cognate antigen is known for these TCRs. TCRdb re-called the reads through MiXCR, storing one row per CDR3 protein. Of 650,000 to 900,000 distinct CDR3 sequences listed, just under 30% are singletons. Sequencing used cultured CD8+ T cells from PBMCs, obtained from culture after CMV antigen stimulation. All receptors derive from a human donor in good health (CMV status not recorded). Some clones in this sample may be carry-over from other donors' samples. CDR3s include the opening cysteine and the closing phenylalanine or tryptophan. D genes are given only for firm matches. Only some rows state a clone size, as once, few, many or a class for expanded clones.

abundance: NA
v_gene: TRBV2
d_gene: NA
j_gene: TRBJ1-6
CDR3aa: CASIQGGSSYNSPLHF
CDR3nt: TGTGCCAGCATCCAAGGGGGGAGCTCCTATAATTCACCCCTCCACTTT

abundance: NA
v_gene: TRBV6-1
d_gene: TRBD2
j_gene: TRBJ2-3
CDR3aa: CASRLRAGVFTDTQYF
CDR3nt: TGTGCCAGCAGGCTGAGAGCGGGGGTTTTCACAGATACGCAGTATTTT

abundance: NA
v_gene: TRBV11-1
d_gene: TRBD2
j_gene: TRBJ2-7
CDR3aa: CASRGGLSGYEQYF
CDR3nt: TGTGCCAGCAGGGGGGGGTTAAGCGGCTACGAGCAGTACTTC

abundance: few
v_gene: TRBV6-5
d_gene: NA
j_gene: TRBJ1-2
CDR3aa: CASSYSNIMGLDGYTF
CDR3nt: TGTGCCAGCAGTTACTCGAATATAATGGGGCTCGATGGCTACACCTTC

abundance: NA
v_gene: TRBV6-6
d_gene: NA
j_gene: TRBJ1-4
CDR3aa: CASSYGGGEKLFF
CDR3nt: TGTGCCAGCAGTTACGGAGGGGGAGAAAAACTGTTTTTT

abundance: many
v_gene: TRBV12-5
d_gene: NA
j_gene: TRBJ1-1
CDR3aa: CASGLRTGNTEAFF
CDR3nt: TGTGCTAGTGGTTTGAGGACGGGGAACACTGAAGCTTTCTTT

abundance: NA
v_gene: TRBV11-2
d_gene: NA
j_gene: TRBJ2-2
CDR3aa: CASSWGDGELFF
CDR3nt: TGTGCCAGCAGCTGGGGCGACGGGGAGCTGTTTTTT

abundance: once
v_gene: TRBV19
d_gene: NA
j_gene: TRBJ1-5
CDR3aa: CASSIDLRHINQPQHF
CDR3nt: TGTGCCAGTAGTATAGATCTAAGACACATCAATCAGCCCCAGCATTTT

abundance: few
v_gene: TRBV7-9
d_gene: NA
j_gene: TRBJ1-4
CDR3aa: CASSPFPWTANEKLFF
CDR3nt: TGTGCCAGCAGCCCCTTTCCGTGGACGGCGAATGAAAAACTGTTTTTT

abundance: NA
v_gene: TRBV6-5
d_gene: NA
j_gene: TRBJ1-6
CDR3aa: CAETMGAARDGGSPLHF
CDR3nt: TGTGCAGAAACTATGGGCGCCGCCAGAGACGGGGGGTCACCCCTCCACTTT

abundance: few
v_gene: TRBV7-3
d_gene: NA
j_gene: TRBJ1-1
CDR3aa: CASRSTGSTEAFF
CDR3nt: TGTGCCAGCAGATCTACAGGGTCCACTGAAGCTTTCTTT

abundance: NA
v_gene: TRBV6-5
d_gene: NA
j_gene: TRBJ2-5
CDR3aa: CASSYVGGLAGETQYF
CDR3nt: TGTGCCAGCAGTTACGTTGGGGGCCTAGCCGGAGAGACCCAGTACTTC

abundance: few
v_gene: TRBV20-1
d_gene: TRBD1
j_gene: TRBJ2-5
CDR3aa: CSTGDQETQYF
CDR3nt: TGCAGCACAGGGGACCAAGAGACCCAGTACTTC

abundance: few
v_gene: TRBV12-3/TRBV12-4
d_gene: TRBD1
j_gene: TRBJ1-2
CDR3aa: CASSPPGQVASF
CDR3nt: TGTGCCAGCAGTCCTCCGGGACAGGTGGCCTCCTTC

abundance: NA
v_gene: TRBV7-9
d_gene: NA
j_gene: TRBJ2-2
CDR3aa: CASRTVGELFF
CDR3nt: TGTGCCAGCAGGACCGTCGGGGAGCTGTTTTTT

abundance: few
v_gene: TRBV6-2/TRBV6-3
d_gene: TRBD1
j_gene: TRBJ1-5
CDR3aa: CASRPGQGRAGQPQHF
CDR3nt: TGTGCCAGCAGACCGGGACAGGGTCGGGCGGGTCAGCCCCAGCATTTT

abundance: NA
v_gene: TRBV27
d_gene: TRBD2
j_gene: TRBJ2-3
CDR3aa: CASSLAGGRADTQYF
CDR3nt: TGTGCCAGCAGCCTAGCGGGGGGGCGTGCAGATACGCAGTATTTT

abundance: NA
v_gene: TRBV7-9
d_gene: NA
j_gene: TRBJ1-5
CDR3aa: CASSRGWDQPQHF
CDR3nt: TGTGCCAGCAGCCGTGGATGGGATCAGCCCCAGCATTTT

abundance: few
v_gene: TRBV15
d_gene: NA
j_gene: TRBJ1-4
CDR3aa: CATSRGTGSGEKLFF
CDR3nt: TGTGCCACCAGCAGAGGAACAGGGTCTGGTGAAAAACTGTTTTTT

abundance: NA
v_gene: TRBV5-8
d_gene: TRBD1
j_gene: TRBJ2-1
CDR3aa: CASNDRDSYNEQFF
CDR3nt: TGTGCCAGCAATGACAGGGACTCCTACAATGAGCAGTTCTTC

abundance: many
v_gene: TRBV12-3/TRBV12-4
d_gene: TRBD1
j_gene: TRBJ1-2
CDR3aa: CASSPRWAGGSGYTF
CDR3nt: TGTGCCAGCAGTCCGCGTTGGGCAGGGGGATCGGGCTACACCTTC

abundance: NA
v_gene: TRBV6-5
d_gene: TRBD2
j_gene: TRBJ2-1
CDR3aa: CASSWEASGNEQFF
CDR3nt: TGTGCCAGCAGTTGGGAGGCTAGCGGGAATGAGCAGTTCTTC

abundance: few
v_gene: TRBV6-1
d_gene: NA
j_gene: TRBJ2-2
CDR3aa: CASRFESITGELFF
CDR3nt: TGTGCCAGCAGGTTTGAGTCGATCACCGGGGAGCTGTTTTTT

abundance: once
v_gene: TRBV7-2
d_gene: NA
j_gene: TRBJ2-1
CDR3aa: CASSRDTLDSYNEQFF
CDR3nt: TGTGCCAGCAGCCGAGACACCTTGGACTCCTACAATGAGCAGTTCTTC

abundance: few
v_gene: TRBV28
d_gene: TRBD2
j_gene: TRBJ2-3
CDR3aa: CASSLRGGGNTDTQYF
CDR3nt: TGTGCCAGCAGTTTACGGGGGGGAGGGAACACAGATACGCAGTATTTT